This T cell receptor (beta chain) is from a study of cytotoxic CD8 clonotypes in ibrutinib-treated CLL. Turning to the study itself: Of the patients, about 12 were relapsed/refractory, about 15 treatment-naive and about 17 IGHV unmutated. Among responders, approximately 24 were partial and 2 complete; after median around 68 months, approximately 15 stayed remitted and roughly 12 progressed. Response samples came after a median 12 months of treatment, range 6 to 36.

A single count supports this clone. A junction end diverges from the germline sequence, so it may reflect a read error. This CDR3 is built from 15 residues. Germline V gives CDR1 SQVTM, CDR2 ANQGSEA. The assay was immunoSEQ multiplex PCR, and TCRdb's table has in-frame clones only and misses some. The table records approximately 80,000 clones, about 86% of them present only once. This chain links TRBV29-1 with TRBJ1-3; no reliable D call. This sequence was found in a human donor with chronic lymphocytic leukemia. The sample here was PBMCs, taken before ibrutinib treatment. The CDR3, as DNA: TGCAGCGTTGAATCTTTGAAAGGAGCTGGTAACACCATATATTTT. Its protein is CSVESLKGAGNTIYF.